This entry concerns a single T cell receptor beta chain. The data were taken from a study of blood T cell repertoires in COVID-19. Produced via immunoSEQ multiplex PCR; TCRdb's table is partial and in-frame only. In the table there are 35,000 to 45,000 clones, more than 70% of which are singletons. Germline CDR1 reads ENHRY; CDR2 reads SYGVKD. There are 15 residues in the CDR3. V gave up 10 bases and J gave up 1 base; unmatched junction bases: 10. The clonotype was recovered from a human donor in a cohort sampled during active COVID-19. This chain uses TRBV10-3 with TRBJ2-3; TRBD2 aligns across 8 bases. The sample taken for sequencing was peripheral blood. CDR3 coding DNA: TGTGCCACAGCATACCAGACTAGCGGCACAGATACGCAGTATTTT. Amino acid sequence: CATAYQTSGTDTQYF.